This T cell receptor (beta chain) was profiled in a study of shared clonotypes between healthy human individuals. Study overall: Donor ages ranged 18 to 49 years: two women, a few men.

As originally analysed: Junction-only sequences without quality scores came from ImmunoSEQ, so filtering differed. Produced via immunoSEQ multiplex PCR; TCRdb's table is partial and in-frame only. D and trimming were read from the DNA, whereas the V and J calls and clone size are those reported in that table. The table records about 2 million clones, about 95% of them present only once. Naive CD8 isolation took CD45RO-negative cells positively selected for CCR7 and excluded terminally differentiated effector memory CD45RA+ cells. Trimming stripped 5 bases from V and 5 bases from J, with 15 bases between. Per the germline V gene, CDR1 is MNHEY and CDR2 is SMNVEV (reference sequence). The CDR3 spans 14 residues.

The sequencing sample was made of naive CD8+ T cells sorted from blood. The gene calls are TRBV27 and TRBJ1-1, with D hard to call. This TCR derives from a man aged 18 to 29 in good health. DNA for the CDR3: TGTGCCAGCAGTACCGCCCCATTCCAGACTGAAGCTTTCTTT. Translating gives CASSTAPFQTEAFF.